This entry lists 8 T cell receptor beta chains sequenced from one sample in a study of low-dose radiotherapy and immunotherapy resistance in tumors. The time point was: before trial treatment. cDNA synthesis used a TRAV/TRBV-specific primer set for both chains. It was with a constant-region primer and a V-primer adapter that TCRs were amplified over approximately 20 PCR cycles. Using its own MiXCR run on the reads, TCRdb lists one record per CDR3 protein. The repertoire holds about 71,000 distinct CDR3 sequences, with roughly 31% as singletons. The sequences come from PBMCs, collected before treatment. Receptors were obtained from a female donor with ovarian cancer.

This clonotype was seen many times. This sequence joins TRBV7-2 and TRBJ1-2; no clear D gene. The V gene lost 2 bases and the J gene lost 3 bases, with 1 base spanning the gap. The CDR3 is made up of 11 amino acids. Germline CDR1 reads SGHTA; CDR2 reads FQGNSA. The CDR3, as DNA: TGTGCCAGCAGCTTATACTATGGCTACACCTTC. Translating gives CASSLYYGYTF.

Written as DNA, the CDR3 is TGTGCCAGCAGCTCGGCCGGGACAGGGTATTTCGAGACCCAGTACTTC. Its translation: CASSSAGTGYFETQYF. The chain uses TRBV11-2 and TRBJ2-5, with TRBD1 identical over 9 bases. Unmatched junction bases numbered 11, after V lost 4 bases and J lost 5 bases. CDR1 and CDR2 (germline): SGHAT, FQNNGV. CDR3 length: 16 amino acids.

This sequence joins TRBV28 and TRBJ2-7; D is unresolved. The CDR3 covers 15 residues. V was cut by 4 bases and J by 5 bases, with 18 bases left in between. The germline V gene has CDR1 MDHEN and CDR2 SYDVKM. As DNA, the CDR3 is TGTGCCAGCAGTTCCCCTAGTAGAAAGACCCACGAGCAGTACTTC. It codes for CASSSPSRKTHEQYF. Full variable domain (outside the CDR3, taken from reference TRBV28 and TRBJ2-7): DVKVTQSSRYLVKRTGEKVFLECVQDMDHENMFWYRQDPGLGLRLIYFSYDVKMKEKGDIPEGYSVSREKKERFSLILESASTNQTSMYLCASSSPSRKTHEQYFGPGTRLTVT.

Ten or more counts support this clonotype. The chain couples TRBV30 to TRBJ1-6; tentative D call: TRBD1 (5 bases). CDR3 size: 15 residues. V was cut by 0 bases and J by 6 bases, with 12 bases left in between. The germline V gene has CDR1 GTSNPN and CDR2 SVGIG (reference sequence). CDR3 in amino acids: CAWSVLQGGNSPLHF. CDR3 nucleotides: TGTGCCTGGAGTGTACTGCAGGGTGGTAATTCACCCCTCCACTTT. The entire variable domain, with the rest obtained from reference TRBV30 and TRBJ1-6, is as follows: SQTIHQWPATLVQPVGSPLSLECTVEGTSNPNLYWYRQAAGRGLQLLFYSVGIGQISSEVPQNLSASRPQDRQFILSSKKLLLSDSGFYLCAWSVLQGGNSPLHFGNGTRLTVT.

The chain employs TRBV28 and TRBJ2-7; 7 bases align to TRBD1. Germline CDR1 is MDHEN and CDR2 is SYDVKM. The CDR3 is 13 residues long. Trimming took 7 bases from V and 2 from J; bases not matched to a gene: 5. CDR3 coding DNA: TGTGCCAGCAATCCGGGACAGACCTACGAGCAGTACTTC. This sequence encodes CASNPGQTYEQYF.

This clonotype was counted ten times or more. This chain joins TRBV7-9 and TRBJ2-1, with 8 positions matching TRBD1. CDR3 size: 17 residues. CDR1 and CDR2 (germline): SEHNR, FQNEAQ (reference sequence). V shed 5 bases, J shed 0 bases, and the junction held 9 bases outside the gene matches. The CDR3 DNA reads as TGTGCCAGCAGCCCGCCAGGACAGGGAATCTCCTACAATGAGCAGTTCTTC. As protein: CASSPPGQGISYNEQFF.

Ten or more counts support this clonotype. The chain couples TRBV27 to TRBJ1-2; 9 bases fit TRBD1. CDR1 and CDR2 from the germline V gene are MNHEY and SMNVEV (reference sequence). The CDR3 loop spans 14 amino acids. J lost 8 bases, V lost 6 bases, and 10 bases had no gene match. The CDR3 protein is CASRPGTGWDGYTF. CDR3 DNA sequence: TGTGCCAGCAGACCCGGGACAGGGTGGGACGGCTACACCTTC.

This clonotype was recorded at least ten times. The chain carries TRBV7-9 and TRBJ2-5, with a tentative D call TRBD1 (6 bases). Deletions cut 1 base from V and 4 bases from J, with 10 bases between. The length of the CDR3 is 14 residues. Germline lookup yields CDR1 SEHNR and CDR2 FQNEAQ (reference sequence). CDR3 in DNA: TGTGCCAGCAGCTTAGTCGCAGGGGCAGAGACCCAGTACTTC. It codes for CASSLVAGAETQYF.